Described below is a single T cell receptor beta chain sequence and its context. The antigen is unknown. This entry is derived from a study of Ad26.COV2.S vaccination and SARS-CoV-2 variants. Background on the study: Ad26.COV2.S shots went into the muscle once or twice, 56 days apart.

The CDR3 totals 14 residues. Trimming took off 1 base at V and 4 bases at J, with 11 bases between the two ends. Germline V gene sequence: CDR1 SGHNT, CDR2 YENEEA. General study results and limits: The breadth of spike-specific CD8+ and CD4+ T cell responses after vaccination was reportedly substantial. Higher spike-specific TCR breadth was found in vaccine recipients than in placebo recipients.

Assay: immunoSEQ multiplex PCR; the TCRdb copy retains only in-frame clones and omits some. The table includes hundreds of thousands of clones, roughly 87% detected once. Treatment indicated: approximately 18 received Ad26.COV2.S at low or high dose, single or two shots; a few received placebo; per-sample allocation not given. Sampling was done on day 63 after the first vaccine or placebo injection. Ad26.COV2.S expressed prefusion-stabilized spike from the original Wuhan strain. The receptor's source is a person aged 18-60 years who received the Ad26.COV2.S COVID-19 vaccine or a placebo. This specimen was peripheral blood, taken in a trial of Ad26.COV2.S vaccine versus placebo. V usage is TRBV11-3 and J usage is TRBJ2-7; tentative D call: TRBD2 (6 bases). The DNA of the CDR3 is TGTGCCAGCAGCTTAGCCCGGGGGACGTACGAGCAGTACTTC. This sequence encodes CASSLARGTYEQYF.